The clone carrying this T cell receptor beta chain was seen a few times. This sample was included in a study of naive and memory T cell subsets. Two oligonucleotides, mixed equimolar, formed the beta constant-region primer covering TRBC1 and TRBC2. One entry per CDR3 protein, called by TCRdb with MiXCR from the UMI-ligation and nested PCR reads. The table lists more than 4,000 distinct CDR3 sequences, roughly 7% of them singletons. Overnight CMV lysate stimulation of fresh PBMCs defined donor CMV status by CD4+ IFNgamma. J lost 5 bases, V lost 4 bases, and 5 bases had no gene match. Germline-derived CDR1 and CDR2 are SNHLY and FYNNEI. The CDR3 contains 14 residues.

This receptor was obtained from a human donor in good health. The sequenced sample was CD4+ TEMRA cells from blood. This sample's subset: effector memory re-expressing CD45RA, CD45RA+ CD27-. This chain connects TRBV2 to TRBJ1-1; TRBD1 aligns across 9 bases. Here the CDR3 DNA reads TGTGCCAGCAGTGGGACAGGGGTCGGGACTGAAGCTTTCTTT. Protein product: CASSGTGVGTEAFF.